One and the same sample provided the 7 T cell receptor beta chains below, sequenced in a study of tumor and adjacent non-tumor tissue in lung cancer. A modified ARM-PCR protocol with three rounds of nested PCR amplified TCRbeta. TCRdb ran MiXCR on the multiplex PCR reads and lists one entry per CDR3 protein. The profile shows 75,000 to 95,000 distinct CDR3 sequences, around 64% of them singletons. This sample's RNA came from whole unsorted tissue. The sample consisted of lung tumor tissue. These TCRs come from a man aged 55 to 70 with non-small cell lung cancer.

Note on this clonotype: This may arise from a read error, as a much more abundant clone is one base away. This chain connects TRBV4-1 to TRBJ1-1, with D unresolved. The CDR3 covers 13 residues. Germline-derived CDR1 and CDR2 are MGHRA and YSYEKL. The CDR3 nucleotides read TGCACCAGCAGCGCCTCATTCGACATTAGAGCTTTCTTT. It is translated as CTSSASFDIRAFF.

This clonotype was found many times. Its ends do not fully match the called genes, so a read error is possible. The chain uses TRBV30 and TRBJ1-4, with 9 bases that match TRBD1. This CDR3 region has 12 residues. Germline lookup yields CDR1 GTSNPN and CDR2 SVGIG (reference sequence). The CDR3 sequence is CAWSPGGTGRLF. CDR3 nucleotides: TGTGCCTGGAGTCCGGGCGGGACAGGGCGGCTTTTT.

CDR3 DNA sequence: TGTGCCAGCAATGAGAGGTCCTCCTACAATGAGCAGTTCTTC. Protein product: CASNERSSYNEQFF. This chain uses TRBV6-6 with TRBJ2-1; D gene ambiguous. CDR1 MNHNY and CDR2 SVGAGI come from the germline V gene (reference sequence). V lost 7 bases, J lost 0 bases, and 10 bases lay in between. The CDR3 contains 14 residues.

With regard to this clonotype: Given the absence of the conserved phenylalanine or tryptophan at the CDR3 end, a read error is likely. The limits of the CDR3 on the DNA are not certain, so only TCRdb's listed CDR3 is given. CDR3 loop: CASKARGDSYEQYL. This sequence joins TRBV6-6 and TRBJ2-7; the table's D call, TRBD1, was not checked against the DNA. The CDR3 is made up of 14 amino acids, end residues included. Germline CDR1 reads MNHNY; CDR2 reads SVGAGI (reference sequence).

In regard to this clonotype: In this CDR3 the conserved last residue, phenylalanine or tryptophan, is missing, so a read error is likely. The chain uses TRBV11-3 and TRBJ1-2, with 10 bases matching TRBD1. Germline CDR1 is SGHNT and CDR2 is YENEEA. J gave up 1 base and V 5 bases, and 7 bases lay outside the gene matches. The CDR3 runs to 16 residues. CDR3: CASSLGTGEYNYGYTS. CDR3 DNA: TGTGCCAGCAGCCTAGGGACAGGGGAATATAACTATGGCTACACCTCC.

The rearrangement joins TRBV11-3 to TRBJ2-3; D is undetermined. The CDR3 has 14 residues. From germline, CDR1 is SGHNT and CDR2 YENEEA. Deletions cut 1 base from V and 12 bases from J, with 17 bases between. The CDR3 loop reads CASSLVGYTDIQYF. For the CDR3, the DNA is TGTGCCAGCAGCTTAGTCGGCTACACAGACATACAGTATTTT.

Turning to this clonotype: An end of the junction differs from the germline gene, which may be a read error. V and J are TRBV11-1 and TRBJ2-3; TRBD2 aligns across 7 bases. This CDR3 contains 14 residues. Germline CDR1 and CDR2: SGHAT and FQDESV (reference sequence). CDR3 residues: CASSWTRGTDMQYF. As DNA, the CDR3 is TGTGCCAGCAGCTGGACTAGAGGCACAGATATGCAGTATTTT.